A single T cell receptor (beta chain) is shown here with its context. The primer mix had 60 Vbeta and 13 Jbeta primers. Libraries were prepared by immunoSEQ multiplex PCR; TCRdb keeps only in-frame clonotypes and omits some of them. The table records around 180,000 clones, less than 90% of them present only once. This entry comes from a study of cytomegalovirus exposure and HLA in healthy donors. Sequenced material: PBMCs. This receptor was taken from a girl younger than two in good health and CMV-seronegative.

CDR3 sequence: CASSLGGHGEPQHF. CDR3 bases: TGTGCCAGCAGCTTAGGGGGCCATGGGGAGCCCCAGCATTTT. The rearrangement uses TRBV5-4 and TRBJ1-5, with TRBD1 matching over 7 bases. Germline-derived CDR1 and CDR2 are SGHNT and YYREEE (reference sequence). This CDR3 has 14 residues. V was pared by 2 bases and J by 8 bases, with 7 bases of the junction left unmatched.